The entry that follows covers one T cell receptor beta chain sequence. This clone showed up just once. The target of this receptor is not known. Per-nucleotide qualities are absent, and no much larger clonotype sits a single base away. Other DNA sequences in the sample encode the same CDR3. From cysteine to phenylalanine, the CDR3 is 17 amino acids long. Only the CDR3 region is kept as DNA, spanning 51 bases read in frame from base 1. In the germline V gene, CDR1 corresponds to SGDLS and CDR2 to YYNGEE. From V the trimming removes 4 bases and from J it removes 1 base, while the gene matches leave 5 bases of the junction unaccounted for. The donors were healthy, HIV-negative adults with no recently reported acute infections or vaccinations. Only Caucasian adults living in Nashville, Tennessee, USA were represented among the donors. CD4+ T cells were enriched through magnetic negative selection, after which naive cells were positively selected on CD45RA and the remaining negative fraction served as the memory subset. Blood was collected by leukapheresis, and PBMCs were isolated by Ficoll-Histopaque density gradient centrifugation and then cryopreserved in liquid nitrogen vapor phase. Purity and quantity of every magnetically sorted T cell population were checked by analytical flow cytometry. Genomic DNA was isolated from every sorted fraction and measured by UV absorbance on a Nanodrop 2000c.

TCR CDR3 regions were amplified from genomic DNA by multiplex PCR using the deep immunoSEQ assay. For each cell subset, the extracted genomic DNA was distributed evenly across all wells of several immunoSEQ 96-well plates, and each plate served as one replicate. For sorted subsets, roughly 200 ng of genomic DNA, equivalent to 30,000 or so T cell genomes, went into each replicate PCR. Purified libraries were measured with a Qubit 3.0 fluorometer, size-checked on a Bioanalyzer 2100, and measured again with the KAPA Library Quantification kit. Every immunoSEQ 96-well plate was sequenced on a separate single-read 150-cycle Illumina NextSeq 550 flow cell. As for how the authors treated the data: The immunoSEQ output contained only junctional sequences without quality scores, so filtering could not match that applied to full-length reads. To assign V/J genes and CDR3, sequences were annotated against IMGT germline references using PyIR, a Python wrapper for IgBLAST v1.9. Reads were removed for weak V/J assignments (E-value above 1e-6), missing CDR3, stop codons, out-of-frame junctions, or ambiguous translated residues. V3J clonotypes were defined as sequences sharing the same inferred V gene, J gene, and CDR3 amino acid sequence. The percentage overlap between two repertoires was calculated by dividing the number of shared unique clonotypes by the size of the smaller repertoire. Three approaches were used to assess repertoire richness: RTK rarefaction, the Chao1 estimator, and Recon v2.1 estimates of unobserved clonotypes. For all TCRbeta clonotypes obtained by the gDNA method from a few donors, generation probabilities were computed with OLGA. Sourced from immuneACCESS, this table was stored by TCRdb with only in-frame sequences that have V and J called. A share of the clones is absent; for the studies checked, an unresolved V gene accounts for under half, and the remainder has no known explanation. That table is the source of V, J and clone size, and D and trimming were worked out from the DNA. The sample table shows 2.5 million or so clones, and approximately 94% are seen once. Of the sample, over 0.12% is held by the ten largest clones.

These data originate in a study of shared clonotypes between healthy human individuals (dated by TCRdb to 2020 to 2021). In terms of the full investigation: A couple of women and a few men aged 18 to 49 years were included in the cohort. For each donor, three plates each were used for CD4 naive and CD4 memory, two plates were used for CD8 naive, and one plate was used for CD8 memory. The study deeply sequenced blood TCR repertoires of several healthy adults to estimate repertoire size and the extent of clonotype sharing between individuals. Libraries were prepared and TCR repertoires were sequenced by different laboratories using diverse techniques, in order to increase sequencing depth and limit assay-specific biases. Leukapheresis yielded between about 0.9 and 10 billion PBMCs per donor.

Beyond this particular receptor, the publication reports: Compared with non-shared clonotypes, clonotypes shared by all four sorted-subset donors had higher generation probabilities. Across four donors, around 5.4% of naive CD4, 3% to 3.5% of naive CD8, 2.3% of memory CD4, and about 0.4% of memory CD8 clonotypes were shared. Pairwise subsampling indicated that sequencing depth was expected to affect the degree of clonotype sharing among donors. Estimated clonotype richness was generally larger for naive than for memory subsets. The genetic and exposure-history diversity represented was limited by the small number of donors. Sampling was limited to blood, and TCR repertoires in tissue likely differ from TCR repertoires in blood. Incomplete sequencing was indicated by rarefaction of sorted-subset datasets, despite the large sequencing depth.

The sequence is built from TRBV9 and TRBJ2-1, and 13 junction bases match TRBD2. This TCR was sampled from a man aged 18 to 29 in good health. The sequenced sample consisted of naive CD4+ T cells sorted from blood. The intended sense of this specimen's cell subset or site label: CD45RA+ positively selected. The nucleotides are TGTGCCAGCAGCACCTGGACTAGCGGGAGTTCCTACAATGAGCAGTTCTTC. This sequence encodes CASSTWTSGSSYNEQFF.